This T cell receptor beta chain was sequenced for a study of blood T cell repertoires in COVID-19. This CDR3 contains 15 residues. With V trimmed by 0 bases and J by 4 bases, 4 bases remained unmatched. Per the germline V gene, CDR1 is MNHNS and CDR2 is SASEGT. Per the authors' pipeline: Reference gene primer amplification gave estimated nucleated cell counts. Repertoires were generated with immunoSEQ multiplex PCR, while TCRdb's copy carries only in-frame clones and drops some. D and trimming were read from the DNA, whereas the V and J calls and clone size are those reported in that table. The sample yields roughly 180,000 clones, around 88% seen once.

The chain recombines TRBV6-1 with TRBJ2-3; 7 bases map to TRBD1. The sample taken for sequencing was PBMCs or T cells enriched from blood (not recorded which). This sequence was found in a woman aged 50 to 60 in a cohort exposed to, infected with or recovered from COVID-19 (not recorded which). The CDR3 is CASSEAFQGADTQYF. In DNA form, the CDR3 reads TGTGCCAGCAGTGAAGCGTTCCAGGGGGCAGATACGCAGTATTTT.